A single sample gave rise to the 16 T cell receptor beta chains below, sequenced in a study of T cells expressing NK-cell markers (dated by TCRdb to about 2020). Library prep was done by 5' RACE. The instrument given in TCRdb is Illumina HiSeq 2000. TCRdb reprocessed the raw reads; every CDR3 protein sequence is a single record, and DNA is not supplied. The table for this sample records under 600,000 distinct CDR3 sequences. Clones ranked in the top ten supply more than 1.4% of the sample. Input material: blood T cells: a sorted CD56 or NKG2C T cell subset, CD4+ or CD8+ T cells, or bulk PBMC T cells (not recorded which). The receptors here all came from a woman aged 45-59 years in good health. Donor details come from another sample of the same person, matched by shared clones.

CDR3 loop: CASSQDLAGIKEQYF. The genes are TRBV3-1 and TRBJ2-7; TCRdb picks TRBD2, but there is no DNA to check that call. CDR1 is LGHDT and CDR2 is YNNKEL in the germline V gene (reference sequence). This CDR3 has 15 residues.

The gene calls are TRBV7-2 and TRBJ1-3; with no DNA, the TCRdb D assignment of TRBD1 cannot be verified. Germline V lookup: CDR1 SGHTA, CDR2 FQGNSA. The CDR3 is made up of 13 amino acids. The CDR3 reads CASSPSGGNTIYF.

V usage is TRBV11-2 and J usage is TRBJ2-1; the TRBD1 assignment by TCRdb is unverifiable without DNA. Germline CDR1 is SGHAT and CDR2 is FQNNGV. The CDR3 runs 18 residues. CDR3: CASSSFKGRAGAYNEQFF.

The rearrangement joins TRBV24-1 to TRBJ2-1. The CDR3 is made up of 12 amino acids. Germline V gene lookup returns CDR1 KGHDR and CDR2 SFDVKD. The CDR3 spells CATSALGNEQFF.

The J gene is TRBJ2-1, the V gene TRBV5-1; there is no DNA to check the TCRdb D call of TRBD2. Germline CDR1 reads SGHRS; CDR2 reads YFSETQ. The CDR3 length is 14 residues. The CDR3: CASGPGLINFEQFF. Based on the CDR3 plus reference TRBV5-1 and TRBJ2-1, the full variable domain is KAGVTQTPRYLIKTRGQQVTLSCSPISGHRSVSWYQQTPGQGLQFLFEYFSETQRNKGNFPGRFSGRQFSNSRSEMNVSTLELGDSALYLCASGPGLINFEQFFGPGTRLTVL.

The CDR3 reads CSATQGFGNSPLHF. The J gene is TRBJ1-6, the V gene TRBV20-1; TCRdb gives TRBD1 as the D gene, but with no DNA this cannot be confirmed. This CDR3 is 14 amino acids long. Germline assignment: CDR1 DFQATT and CDR2 SNEGSKA (reference sequence).

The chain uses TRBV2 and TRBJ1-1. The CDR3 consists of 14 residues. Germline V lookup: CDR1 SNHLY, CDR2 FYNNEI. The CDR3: CASRSGRMNTEAFF.

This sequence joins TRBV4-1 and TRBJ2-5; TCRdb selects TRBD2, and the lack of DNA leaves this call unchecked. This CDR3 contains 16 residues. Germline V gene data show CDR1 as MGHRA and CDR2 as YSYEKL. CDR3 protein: CASSQERTSGRETQYF.

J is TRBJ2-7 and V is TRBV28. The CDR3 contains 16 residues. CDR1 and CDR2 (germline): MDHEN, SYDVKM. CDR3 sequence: CASSYISPTSSYEQYF.

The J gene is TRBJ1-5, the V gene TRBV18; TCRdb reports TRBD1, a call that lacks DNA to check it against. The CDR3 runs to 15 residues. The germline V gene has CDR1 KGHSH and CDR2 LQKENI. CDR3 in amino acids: CASSRRGQGNQPQHF.

CDR3 residues: CASSPTYFEQFF. The V call is TRBV6-2 or TRBV6-3, the J call TRBJ2-1. Germline V gives CDR1 MNHEY, CDR2 SVGEGT. This CDR3 spans 12 amino acids.

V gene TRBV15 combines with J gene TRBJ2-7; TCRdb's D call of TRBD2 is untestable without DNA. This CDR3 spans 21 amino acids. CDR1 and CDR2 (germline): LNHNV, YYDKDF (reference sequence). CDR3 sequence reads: CATSRDREIAGGPTPSYEQYF.

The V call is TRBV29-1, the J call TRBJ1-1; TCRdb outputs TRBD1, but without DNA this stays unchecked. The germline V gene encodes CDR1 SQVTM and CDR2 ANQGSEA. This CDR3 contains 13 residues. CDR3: CSVVRKGPTEAFF.

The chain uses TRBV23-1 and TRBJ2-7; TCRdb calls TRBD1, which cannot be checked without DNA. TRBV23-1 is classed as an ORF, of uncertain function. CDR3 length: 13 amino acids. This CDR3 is CASSQFGQGDTYF.

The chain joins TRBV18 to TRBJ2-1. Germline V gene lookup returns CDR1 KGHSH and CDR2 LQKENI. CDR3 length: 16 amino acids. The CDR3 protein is CASSPLIGSLGNEQFF.

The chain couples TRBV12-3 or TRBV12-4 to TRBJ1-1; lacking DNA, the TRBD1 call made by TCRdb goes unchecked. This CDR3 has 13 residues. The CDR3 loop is CASSYNRETEAFF.